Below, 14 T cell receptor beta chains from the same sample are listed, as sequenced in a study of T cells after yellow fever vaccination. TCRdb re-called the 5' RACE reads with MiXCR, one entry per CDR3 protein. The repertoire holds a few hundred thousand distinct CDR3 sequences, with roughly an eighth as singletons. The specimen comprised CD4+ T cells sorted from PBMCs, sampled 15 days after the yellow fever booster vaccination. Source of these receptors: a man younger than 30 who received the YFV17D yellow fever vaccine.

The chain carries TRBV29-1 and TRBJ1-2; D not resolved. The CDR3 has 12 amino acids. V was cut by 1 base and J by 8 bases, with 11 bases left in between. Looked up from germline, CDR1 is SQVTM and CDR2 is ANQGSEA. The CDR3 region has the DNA TGCAGCGTTGAAGGGGCCTCGGGAGGCTACACCTTC. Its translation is CSVEGASGGYTF.

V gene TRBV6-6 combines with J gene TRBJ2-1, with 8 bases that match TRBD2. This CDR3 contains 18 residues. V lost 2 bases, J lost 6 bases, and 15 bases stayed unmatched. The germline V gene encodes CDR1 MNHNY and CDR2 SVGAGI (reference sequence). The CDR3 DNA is TGTGCCAGCAGTTACCGACCATTAGGTGGCGGGGGGCGCAATGAGCAGTTCTTC. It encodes CASSYRPLGGGGRNEQFF.

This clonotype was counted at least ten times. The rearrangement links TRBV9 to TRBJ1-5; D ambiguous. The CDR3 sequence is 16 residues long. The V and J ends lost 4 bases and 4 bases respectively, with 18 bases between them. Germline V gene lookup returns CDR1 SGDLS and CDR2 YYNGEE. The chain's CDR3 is CASSPRGDGVNQPQHF. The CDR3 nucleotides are TGTGCCAGCAGCCCCCGTGGCGACGGGGTGAATCAGCCCCAGCATTTT.

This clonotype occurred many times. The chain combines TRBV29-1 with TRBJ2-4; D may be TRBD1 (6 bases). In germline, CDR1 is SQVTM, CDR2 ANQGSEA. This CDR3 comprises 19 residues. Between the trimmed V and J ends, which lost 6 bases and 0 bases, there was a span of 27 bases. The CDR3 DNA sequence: TGCAGCGTCCTATGGTCCAGGGGTCCCTTTCCTCTAGCCAAAAACATTCAGTACTTC. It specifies CSVLWSRGPFPLAKNIQYF.

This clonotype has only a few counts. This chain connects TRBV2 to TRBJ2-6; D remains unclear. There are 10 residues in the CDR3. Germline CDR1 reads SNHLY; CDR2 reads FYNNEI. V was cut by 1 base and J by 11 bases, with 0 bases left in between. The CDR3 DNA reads TGTGCCAGCAGTGAAGACGTCCTGACTTTC. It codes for CASSEDVLTF.

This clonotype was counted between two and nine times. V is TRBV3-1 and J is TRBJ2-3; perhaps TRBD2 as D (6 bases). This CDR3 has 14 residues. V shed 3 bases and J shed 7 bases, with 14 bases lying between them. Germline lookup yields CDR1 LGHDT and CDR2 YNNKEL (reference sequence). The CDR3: CASSQSGTANTQYF. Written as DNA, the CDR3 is TGTGCCAGCAGCCAGAGTGGGACTGCTAATACGCAGTATTTT.

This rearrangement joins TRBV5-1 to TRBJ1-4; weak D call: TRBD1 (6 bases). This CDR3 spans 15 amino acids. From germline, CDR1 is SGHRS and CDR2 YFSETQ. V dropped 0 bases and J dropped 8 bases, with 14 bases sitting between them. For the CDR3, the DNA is TGCGCCAGCAGCTTGGTGGGCAGGGGACGAGAAAAACTGTTTTTT. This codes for CASSLVGRGREKLFF.

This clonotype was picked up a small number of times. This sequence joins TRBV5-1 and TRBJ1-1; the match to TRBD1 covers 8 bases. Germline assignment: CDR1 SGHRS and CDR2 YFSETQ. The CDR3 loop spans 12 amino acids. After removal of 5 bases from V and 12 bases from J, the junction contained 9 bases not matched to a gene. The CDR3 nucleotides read TGCGCCAGCAGTACCGGACAGGGATTGACTTTCTTT. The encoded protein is CASSTGQGLTFF.

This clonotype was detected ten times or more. DNA for the CDR3: TGTGCCAGCAGTCCCCAGGGGGGCAATGAGCAGTTCTTC. This codes for CASSPQGGNEQFF. The rearrangement joins TRBV12-3 or TRBV12-4 to TRBJ2-1, with TRBD1 as a possible D gene (7 bases). Deletions cut 5 bases from V and 6 bases from J, with 11 bases between. This CDR3 spans 13 amino acids.

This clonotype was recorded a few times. In nucleotides, the CDR3 is TGTGCCAGCTCACCACAGGCAGACTCTGGAAACACCATATATTTT. Translated: CASSPQADSGNTIYF. The J gene is TRBJ1-3, the V gene TRBV18, with unresolved D. Germline V lookup: CDR1 KGHSH, CDR2 LQKENI. The length of the CDR3 is 15 residues. The V end lost 1 base, the J end lost 0 bases, and 7 bases lay between the germline ends.

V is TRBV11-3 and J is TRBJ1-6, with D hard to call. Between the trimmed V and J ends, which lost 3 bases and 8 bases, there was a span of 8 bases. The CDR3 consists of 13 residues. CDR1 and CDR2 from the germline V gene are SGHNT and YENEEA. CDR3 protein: CASSFGPDSPLHF. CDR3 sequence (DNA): TGTGCCAGCAGCTTCGGACCGGATTCACCCCTCCACTTT.

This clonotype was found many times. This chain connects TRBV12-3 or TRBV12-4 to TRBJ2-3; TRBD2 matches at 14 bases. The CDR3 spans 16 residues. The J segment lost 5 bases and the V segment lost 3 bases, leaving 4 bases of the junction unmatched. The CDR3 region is CASSLGLAGVVDTQYF. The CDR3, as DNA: TGTGCCAGCAGTTTGGGACTAGCGGGGGTTGTAGATACGCAGTATTTT.

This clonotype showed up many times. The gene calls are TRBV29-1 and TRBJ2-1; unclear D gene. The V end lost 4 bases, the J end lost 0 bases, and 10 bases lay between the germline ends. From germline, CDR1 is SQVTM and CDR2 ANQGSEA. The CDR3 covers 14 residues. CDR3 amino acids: CSVADPFSYNEQFF. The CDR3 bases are TGCAGCGTTGCAGATCCTTTCTCCTACAATGAGCAGTTCTTC.

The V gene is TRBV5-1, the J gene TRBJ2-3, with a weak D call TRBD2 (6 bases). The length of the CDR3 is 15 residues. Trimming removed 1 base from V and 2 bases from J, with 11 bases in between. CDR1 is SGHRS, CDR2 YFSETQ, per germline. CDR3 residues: CASSLTGLTTDTQYF. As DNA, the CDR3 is TGCGCCAGCAGCTTGACTGGACTAACCACAGATACGCAGTATTTT.